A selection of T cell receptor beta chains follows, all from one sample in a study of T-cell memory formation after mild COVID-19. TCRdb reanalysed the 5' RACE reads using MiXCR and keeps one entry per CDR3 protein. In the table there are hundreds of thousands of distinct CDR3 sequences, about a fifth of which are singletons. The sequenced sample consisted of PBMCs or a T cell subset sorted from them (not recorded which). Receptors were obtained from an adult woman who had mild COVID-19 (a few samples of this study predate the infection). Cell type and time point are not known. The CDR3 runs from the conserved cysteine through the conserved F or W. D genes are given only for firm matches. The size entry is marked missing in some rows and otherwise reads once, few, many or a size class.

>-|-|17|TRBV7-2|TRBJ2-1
TGTGCCAGCAGCTTATCGGGTAGCGACAGCTCCTACAATGAGCAGTTCTTC
CASSLSGSDSSYNEQFF
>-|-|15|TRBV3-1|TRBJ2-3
TGTGCCAGCAGCCAAGTGGAGGGAGGTACAGATACGCAGTATTTT
CASSQVEGGTDTQYF
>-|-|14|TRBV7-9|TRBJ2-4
TGTGCCAGCAGCTTAGCGGCAGGGTCGGACATTCAGTACTTC
CASSLAAGSDIQYF
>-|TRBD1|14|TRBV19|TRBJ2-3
TGTGCCACACGAGACAGGGGAGGCACAGATACGCAGTATTTT
CATRDRGGTDTQYF
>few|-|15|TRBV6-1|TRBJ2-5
TGTGCCAGCAGTCCCGTGGTAAGCGGGCAAGAGACCCAGTACTTC
CASSPVVSGQETQYF
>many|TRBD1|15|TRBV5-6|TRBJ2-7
TGTGCCAGCAGCTTGCGAGACAGGGCCACCTACGAGCAGTACTTC
CASSLRDRATYEQYF
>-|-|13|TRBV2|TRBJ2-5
TGTGCCAGCAACCCGCAACCCCAAGAGACCCAGTACTTC
CASNPQPQETQYF
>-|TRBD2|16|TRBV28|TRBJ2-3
TGTGCCAGCAGTTTAGGGCTAGCGGTATATCTAAATACGCAGTATTTT
CASSLGLAVYLNTQYF
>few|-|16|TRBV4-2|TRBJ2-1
TGTGCCAGCAGCCAAGACCCGGGGGGCTCGAACAATGAGCAGTTCTTC
CASSQDPGGSNNEQFF
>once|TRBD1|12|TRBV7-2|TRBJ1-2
TGTGCCAGCAGCCAGGGGACAGGTCCCTACACCTTC
CASSQGTGPYTF
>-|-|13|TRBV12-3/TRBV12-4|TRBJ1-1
TGTGCCAGCAGTTGGGACGTCGGGGGAGAAGCTTTCTTT
CASSWDVGGEAFF
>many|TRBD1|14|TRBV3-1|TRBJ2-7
TGTGCCAGCAGCCAGGGACAGGGGTCCTACGAGCAGTACTTC
CASSQGQGSYEQYF
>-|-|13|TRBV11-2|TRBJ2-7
TGTGCCAGCAGCTTAGAGGTCCTTTACGAGCAGTACTTC
CASSLEVLYEQYF
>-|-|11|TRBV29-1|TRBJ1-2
TGCAGCGTTGAGTCCTCCTATGGCTACACCTTC
CSVESSYGYTF
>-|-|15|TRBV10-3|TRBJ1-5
TGTGCCATCAGGCAACAGGGTAATAGCAATCAGCCCCAGCATTTT
CAIRQQGNSNQPQHF
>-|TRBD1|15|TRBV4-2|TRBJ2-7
TGTGCCAGCAGCCAATCAGACAGGGCCTCCTACGAGCAGTACTTC
CASSQSDRASYEQYF
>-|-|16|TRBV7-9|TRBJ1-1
TGTGCCAGCAGCTTTGGGTCAGGGGTCGGGAACACTGAAGCTTTCTTT
CASSFGSGVGNTEAFF
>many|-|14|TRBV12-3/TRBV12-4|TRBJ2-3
TGTGCCAGCATGGCCTGGGGACAAGCAGATACGCAGTATTTT
CASMAWGQADTQYF
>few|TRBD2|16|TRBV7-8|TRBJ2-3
TGTGCCAGCAGCTTAGGTCCTAGCGGGATGTCAGATACGCAGTATTTT
CASSLGPSGMSDTQYF
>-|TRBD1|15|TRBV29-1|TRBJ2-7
TGCAGCGTTGAATTAGCCGGACAGGGTGGTTACGAGCAGTACTTC
CSVELAGQGGYEQYF
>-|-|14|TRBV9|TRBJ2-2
TGTGCCAGCCAGTTTGGAACGAACACCGGGGAGCTGTTTTTT
CASQFGTNTGELFF
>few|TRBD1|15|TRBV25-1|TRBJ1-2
TGTGCCAGCAGTGAACCTACAGGGGCGGACTATGGCTACACCTTC
CASSEPTGADYGYTF
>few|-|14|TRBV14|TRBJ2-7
TGTGCCAGCAGCCACCAGGGTTCTTTCTACGAGCAGTACTTC
CASSHQGSFYEQYF
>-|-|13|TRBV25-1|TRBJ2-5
TGTGCCAGCAGCCTATTTCCTCCAGAGACCCAGTACTTC
CASSLFPPETQYF
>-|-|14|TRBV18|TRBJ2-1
TGTGCCAGCTCACCAAGCCTAGGGGAGAATGAGCAGTTCTTC
CASSPSLGENEQFF
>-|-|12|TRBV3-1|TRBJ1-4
TGTGCCAGCAGCCAACCGGAGGAAAAACTGTTTTTT
CASSQPEEKLFF
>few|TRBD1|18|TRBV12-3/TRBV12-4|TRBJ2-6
TGTGCCAGCAGCCCAGGCCGGCAGGGGGAAGGTGGGGCCAACGTCCTGACTTTC
CASSPGRQGEGGANVLTF
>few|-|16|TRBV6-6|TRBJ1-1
TGTGCCAGCAGTCCCCTCGGGGGAGGTACGGGCACTGAAGCTTTCTTT
CASSPLGGGTGTEAFF
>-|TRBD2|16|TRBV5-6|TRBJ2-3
TGTGCCAGCAGCGTTGGGACTAGCGGGAGTAGGAATACGCAGTATTTT
CASSVGTSGSRNTQYF
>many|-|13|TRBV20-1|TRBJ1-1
TGCAGTGCAATTGGACCGACGAACACTGAAGCTTTCTTT
CSAIGPTNTEAFF
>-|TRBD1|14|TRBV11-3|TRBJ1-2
TGTGCCAGCAGCCAGGGGACAGGGCCCTATGGCTACACCTTC
CASSQGTGPYGYTF
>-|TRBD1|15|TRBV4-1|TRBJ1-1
TGCGCCAGCAGCCCCCTGGGACAGCTGAACACTGAAGCTTTCTTT
CASSPLGQLNTEAFF
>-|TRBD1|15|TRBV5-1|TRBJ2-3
TGCGCCAGCAGTGGGACAGGGGGTTTCGCAGATACGCAGTATTTT
CASSGTGGFADTQYF
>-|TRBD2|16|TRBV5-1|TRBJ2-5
TGCGCCAGCAGCCCGGAGGCTAGCGGGTTCGGTAAGACCCAGTACTTC
CASSPEASGFGKTQYF
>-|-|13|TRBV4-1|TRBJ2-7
TGCGCCAGCAGCCCCCGGGGTAAATACGAGCAGTACTTC
CASSPRGKYEQYF
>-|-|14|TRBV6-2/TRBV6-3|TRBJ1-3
TGTGCCAGCAACGGTAGGGGCACTGGAAACACCATATATTTT
CASNGRGTGNTIYF